The 20 T cell receptor beta chains presented below share a single source sample, sequenced in a study of cytomegalovirus exposure and HLA in healthy donors. 13 Jbeta primers and 60 Vbeta primers were used for the PCR. The data were produced by immunoSEQ multiplex PCR, yet TCRdb's version contains in-frame clones alone and is incomplete. This table holds 100,000 to 150,000 clones, 70% to 85% found once. The sequenced material came from PBMCs. Receptors were obtained from a male donor in good health and CMV-seropositive.

The chain links TRBV14 to TRBJ1-2, with D uncertain. V was trimmed by 3 bases and J by 4 bases, leaving 9 bases between them. This CDR3 is 13 amino acids long. Germline CDR1 reads SGHDN; CDR2 reads FVKESK. The CDR3 DNA reads as TGTGCCAGCAGCCAGGGCCAGAGCTATGGCTACACCTTC. This gives the protein CASSQGQSYGYTF.

The CDR3 reads CATQTGRGNTEAFF. CDR3 in DNA: TGTGCCACCCAGACCGGGAGGGGGAACACTGAAGCTTTCTTT. The V and J genes are TRBV15 and TRBJ1-1, with a tentative D call TRBD1 (5 bases). The CDR3 extends over 14 amino acids. V lost 8 bases to trimming and J lost 1 base, with 14 bases between them. In germline, CDR1 is LNHNV, CDR2 YYDKDF (reference sequence).

This clone was found once. The chain employs TRBV11-2 and TRBJ1-2; no clear D. This CDR3 is built from 13 residues. V gave up 0 bases and J gave up 14 bases, with 16 bases separating them. Germline CDR1 and CDR2: SGHAT and FQNNGV. The DNA of the CDR3 is TGTGCCAGCAGCTTAGATCGGAGAGGCCGGGTAACCTTC. Translation: CASSLDRRGRVTF.

The chain employs TRBV5-5 and TRBJ2-5; D is uncertain. V lost 0 bases and J 5 bases, leaving 14 bases between the germline ends. The CDR3 has 15 residues. Per germline, CDR1 SGHKS and CDR2 YYEKEE (reference sequence). The CDR3 reads CASSLGAGFSETQYF. The CDR3 coding sequence is TGTGCCAGCAGCTTGGGGGCAGGTTTTTCGGAGACCCAGTACTTC.

The V gene is TRBV28, the J gene TRBJ1-6; D uncertain. The V end was cut by 3 bases, the J end by 0 bases, with 9 bases between. Germline V gene lookup returns CDR1 MDHEN and CDR2 SYDVKM. The CDR3 contains 16 residues. Written as DNA, the CDR3 is TGTGCCAGCAGTTTTGCCGGGAGCTCCTATAATTCACCCCTCCACTTT. Protein product: CASSFAGSSYNSPLHF.

The chain has TRBV5-1 and TRBJ1-2; 7 nucleotides match TRBD1. CDR1 and CDR2 from the germline V gene are SGHRS and YFSETQ. V shed 6 bases and J 4 bases; nucleotides not matched to a gene: 9. The CDR3 is 14 amino acids. The CDR3 DNA is TGCGCCAGCACCCGAGACCCAGGGGGCTATGGCTACACCTTC. Protein sequence: CASTRDPGGYGYTF.

This chain uses TRBV4-2 with TRBJ1-1; D gene unclear. Germline V lookup: CDR1 LGHNA, CDR2 YNFKEQ. The CDR3 loop spans 12 amino acids. V shed 6 bases and J shed 3 bases, with 8 bases lying between them. In DNA, the CDR3 is TGTGCCAGCAGATACGGGGACACTGAAGCTTTCTTT. This gives the protein CASRYGDTEAFF.

V gene TRBV9 combines with J gene TRBJ2-6; 7 bases map to TRBD1. Germline CDR1 SGDLS, CDR2 YYNGEE. Trimming took 6 bases from V and 4 from J; bases not matched to a gene: 4. The CDR3 is 14 residues long. Here the CDR3 reads CASTTGNGANVLTF. The CDR3 DNA reads TGTGCCAGCACGACAGGGAACGGGGCCAACGTCCTGACTTTC.

The chain recombines TRBV19 with TRBJ2-3, with D uncertain. The CDR3 length is 13 residues. CDR1 is LNHDA and CDR2 is SQIVND in the germline V gene (reference sequence). The germline V and J ends were trimmed by 10 bases and 1 base, with 12 bases remaining between them. In DNA, the CDR3 is TGTGCCACCCAGATAAGTGGCACAGATACGCAGTATTTT. It translates to CATQISGTDTQYF. The full variable domain, in which reference TRBV19 and TRBJ2-3 provide the parts outside the CDR3, is DGGITQSPKYLFRKEGQNVTLSCEQNLNHDAMYWYRQDPGQGLRLIYYSQIVNDFQKGDIAEGYSVSREKKESFPLTVTSAQKNPTAFYLCATQISGTDTQYFGPGTRLTVL.

The chain employs TRBV11-3 and TRBJ2-7, with 10 bases fitting TRBD2. Germline CDR1 and CDR2: SGHNT and YENEEA. V trimming: 4 bases; J trimming: 7 bases; junction bases outside the gene matches: 4. CDR3 size: 13 residues. The CDR3 coding sequence is TGTGCCAGCAGCTCCAAGCGGGAGGGGGAGCAGTACTTC. Amino acid sequence: CASSSKREGEQYF.

J is TRBJ2-3 and V is TRBV27, with TRBD2 matching over 8 bases. This CDR3 region has 16 residues. The V segment lost 5 bases and the J segment 2 bases; nucleotides outside the gene matches: 9. The germline V gene has CDR1 MNHEY and CDR2 SMNVEV (reference sequence). This CDR3 reads CASSPLSSGLTDTQYF. The CDR3 coding sequence is TGTGCCAGCAGTCCTCTCTCTAGCGGGCTCACAGATACGCAGTATTTT.

This sequence joins TRBV15 and TRBJ1-5, with a possible D match to TRBD1 (5 bases). Trimming removed 1 base from V and 3 bases from J, with 10 bases in between. The germline gives CDR1 LNHNV, CDR2 YYDKDF (reference sequence). This CDR3 is built from 15 residues. The CDR3 protein is CATSRGRALNQPQHF. DNA of the CDR3: TGTGCCACCAGCAGAGGCAGGGCCCTCAATCAGCCCCAGCATTTT.

The chain carries TRBV5-6 and TRBJ2-7; tentatively, D is TRBD2 (6 bases). The germline V and J ends were trimmed by 3 bases and 4 bases, with 17 bases remaining between them. CDR1 and CDR2 from the germline V gene are SGHDT and YYEEEE. The CDR3 consists of 15 residues. CDR3 bases: TGTGCCAGCAGCTCTAGGGCCCGGGGGTTATACGAGCAGTACTTC. Its protein product is CASSSRARGLYEQYF.

This rearrangement joins TRBV11-2 to TRBJ2-7, with 8 bases matching TRBD2. From germline, CDR1 is SGHAT and CDR2 FQNNGV. Losses at the gene ends were 7 bases for V and 6 bases for J; bases not matched to a gene: 11. The CDR3 length is 14 residues. The CDR3 coding sequence is TGTGCCAGCAACTCCCCCGGGGGGGCGGGCGAGCAGTACTTC. It specifies CASNSPGGAGEQYF.

The genes are TRBV6-1 and TRBJ2-3; D ambiguous. This CDR3 is built from 16 residues. Per germline, CDR1 MNHNS and CDR2 SASEGT. V gave up 2 bases and J gave up 3 bases, with 15 bases separating them. The DNA for the CDR3 is TGTGCCAGCAGTGAAAAGAGGTCGAGGTTTACAGATACGCAGTATTTT. It translates to CASSEKRSRFTDTQYF.

The V gene is TRBV7-9, the J gene TRBJ1-1; the D is unclear. This CDR3 contains 14 residues. V shed 8 bases and J shed 1 base, with 14 bases lying between them. Germline CDR1 reads SEHNR; CDR2 reads FQNEAQ (reference sequence). The CDR3 sequence is CASGLTTGNTEAFF. The DNA for the CDR3 is TGTGCCAGCGGACTTACAACGGGGAACACTGAAGCTTTCTTT.

The genes are TRBV5-8 and TRBJ1-5; 7 positions agree with TRBD1. Unmatched junction bases numbered 6, after V lost 1 base and J lost 2 bases. From germline, CDR1 is SGHTS and CDR2 YDEGEE. CDR3 length: 16 residues. The CDR3, as DNA: TGTGCCAGCAGCTTGCTTTCAGGGGGAGGCAATCAGCCCCAGCATTTT. It yields the protein CASSLLSGGGNQPQHF. Full variable domain (rest looked up from reference TRBV5-8 and TRBJ1-5): EAGVTQSPTHLIKTRGQQATLRCSPISGHTSVYWYQQALGLGLQFLLWYDEGEERNRGNFPPRFSGRQFPNYSSELNVNALELEDSALYLCASSLLSGGGNQPQHFGDGTRLSIL.

This chain uses TRBV2 with TRBJ2-2, with 8 nucleotides matching TRBD1. The J segment lost 3 bases and the V segment lost 3 bases, leaving 18 bases of the junction unmatched. The CDR3 totals 20 residues. Per germline, CDR1 SNHLY and CDR2 FYNNEI. The DNA of the CDR3 is TGTGCCAGCAGTGACCATCAGGCTACGGACAGGGATGAGGACACCGGGGAGCTGTTTTTT. Amino acid sequence: CASSDHQATDRDEDTGELFF.

This chain uses TRBV2 with TRBJ2-1; TRBD1 matches 11 bases. The V and J ends lost 2 bases and 4 bases, in that order; junction bases with no gene match: 10. The CDR3 has 18 residues. Germline V gene lookup returns CDR1 SNHLY and CDR2 FYNNEI. CDR3: CASSELGQGALLYNEQFF. The CDR3 DNA reads as TGTGCCAGCAGTGAACTCGGACAGGGGGCGCTCCTTTACAATGAGCAGTTCTTC.

The chain carries TRBV10-3 and TRBJ1-2; D might be TRBD1 (5 bases). Trimming stripped 10 bases from V and 2 bases from J, with 14 bases between. This CDR3 spans 13 amino acids. The germline gives CDR1 ENHRY, CDR2 SYGVKD. CDR3 nucleotides: TGTGCCACTCGAAAACAGGAGAACTATGGCTACACCTTC. It encodes CATRKQENYGYTF.